Presented here are 9 T cell receptor beta chains from one specimen sequenced in a study of blood T cell repertoires in COVID-19. TCRdb keeps only in-frame clones here, not all; method: immunoSEQ multiplex PCR. The sample includes around 200,000 clones, approximately 81% of them seen just once. Sequenced material: peripheral blood. Receptor source: an elderly woman with acute or convalescent COVID-19.

The rearrangement uses TRBV6-6 and TRBJ1-5; possible D gene TRBD1, 5 bases. CDR3 length equals 15 residues. The ends were cut back, 1 base at V and 0 bases at J, with 7 bases in the middle. The germline V gene has CDR1 MNHNY and CDR2 SVGAGI (reference sequence). In DNA form, the CDR3 reads TGTGCCAGCAGTTACTTCCAGGGTAGCAATCAGCCCCAGCATTTT. It specifies CASSYFQGSNQPQHF.

CDR3 protein: CASSVRLQVKLFF. The CDR3 bases are TGTGCCAGCAGTGTCAGGTTGCAAGTTAAACTGTTTTTT. This chain connects TRBV2 to TRBJ1-4; no definite D call. The CDR3 runs to 13 residues. V lost 4 bases and J lost 11, with 14 bases in between. In germline, CDR1 is SNHLY, CDR2 FYNNEI. Using reference TRBV2 and TRBJ1-4 for the parts outside the CDR3, the full variable domain is EPEVTQTPSHQVTQMGQEVILRCVPISNHLYFYWYRQILGQKVEFLVSFYNNEISEKSEIFDDQFSVERPDGSNFTLKIRSTKLEDSAMYFCASSVRLQVKLFFGSGTQLSVL.

V usage is TRBV19 and J usage is TRBJ2-1, with a possible D match to TRBD1 (5 bases). Germline lookup yields CDR1 LNHDA and CDR2 SQIVND (reference sequence). V lost 5 bases and J lost 3, with 14 bases in between. This CDR3 has 15 amino acids. The CDR3 coding sequence is TGTGCCAGTAGTGGGCCTGGGGCCCTCTACAATGAGCAGTTCTTC. The encoded protein is CASSGPGALYNEQFF.

V usage is TRBV5-5 and J usage is TRBJ2-3; TRBD2 matches at 9 bases. This CDR3 is 17 amino acids long. Germline-derived CDR1 and CDR2 are SGHKS and YYEKEE (reference sequence). With 0 bases clipped from V and 4 bases from J, the junction kept 9 bases outside the gene matches. For the CDR3, the DNA is TGTGCCAGCAGCTTGGGGCCGGCTAGCGGGATGGCAGATACGCAGTATTTT. Translated, it gives CASSLGPASGMADTQYF.

The V call is TRBV2, the J call TRBJ1-2; TRBD1 matches at 9 bases. The CDR3 covers 13 residues. Trimming removed 7 bases from V and 7 bases from J; junction bases left unmatched: 7. Germline-derived CDR1 and CDR2 are SNHLY and FYNNEI. The CDR3, as DNA: TGTGCCAGCAACGAACAGGGGGCCGGTGGCTACACCTTC. Translation gives CASNEQGAGGYTF.

This clone was counted only a few times. This sequence joins TRBV5-1 and TRBJ2-3, with D possibly TRBD1 on 6 matching bases. The CDR3 spans 14 residues. Germline V CDR1 and CDR2: SGHRS, YFSETQ. With 4 bases removed from V and 1 base from J, the gap between germline ends came to 10 bases. The CDR3 DNA sequence: TGCGCCAGCAGCGGATGGACAGGCACAGATACGCAGTATTTT. Encoded protein: CASSGWTGTDTQYF.

The rearrangement joins TRBV7-9 to TRBJ1-1; unclear D gene. The germline CDR1 and CDR2 sequences are SEHNR and FQNEAQ (reference sequence). Trimming removed 5 bases at V and 6 bases at J, with 13 bases between. The CDR3 spans 13 residues. Written as DNA, the CDR3 is TGTGCCAGCAGCCGAGGTCTGGAGTCTGAAGCTTTCTTT. This codes for CASSRGLESEAFF. Using reference TRBV7-9 and TRBJ1-1 for the parts outside the CDR3, the full variable domain is DTGVSQNPRHKITKRGQNVTFRCDPISEHNRLYWYRQTLGQGPEFLTYFQNEAQLEKSRLLSDRFSAERPKGSFSTLEIQRTEQGDSAMYLCASSRGLESEAFFGQGTRLTVV.

The chain recombines TRBV5-1 with TRBJ2-5, with 11 bases lining up with TRBD1. The ends lost 3 bases at V and 5 bases at J; junction bases unmatched: 6. CDR1 is SGHRS, CDR2 YFSETQ, per germline. This CDR3 has 15 residues. The CDR3 reads CASSSGQGAGETQYF. The CDR3 nucleotides read TGCGCCAGCAGCTCAGGACAGGGGGCGGGCGAGACCCAGTACTTC.

The J gene is TRBJ2-3, the V gene TRBV2; D is unclear. The CDR3 runs 12 residues. The germline V and J ends were trimmed by 5 bases and 6 bases, with 9 bases remaining between them. From germline, CDR1 is SNHLY and CDR2 FYNNEI. The CDR3 DNA follows: TGTGCCAGCAGTCGAAACACGGATACGCAGTATTTT. Translated: CASSRNTDTQYF.